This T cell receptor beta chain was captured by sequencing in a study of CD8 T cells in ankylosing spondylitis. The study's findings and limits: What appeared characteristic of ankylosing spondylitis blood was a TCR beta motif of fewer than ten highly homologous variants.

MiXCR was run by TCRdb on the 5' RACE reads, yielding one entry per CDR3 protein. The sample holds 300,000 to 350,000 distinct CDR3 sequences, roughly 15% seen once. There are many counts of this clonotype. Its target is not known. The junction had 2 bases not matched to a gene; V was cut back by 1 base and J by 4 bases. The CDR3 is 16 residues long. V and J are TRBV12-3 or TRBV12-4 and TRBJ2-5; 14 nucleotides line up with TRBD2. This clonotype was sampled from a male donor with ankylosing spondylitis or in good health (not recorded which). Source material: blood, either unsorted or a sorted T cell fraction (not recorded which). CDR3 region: CASSLGLAGGGETQYF. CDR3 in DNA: TGTGCCAGCAGTTTAGGACTAGCGGGGGGGGGAGAGACCCAGTACTTC.